The clone carrying this T cell receptor (beta chain) was seen at least ten times. This sample is drawn from a study of blood T cell repertoires in COVID-19. Study overall: Samples of COVID-19 (acute and convalescent) were obtained from the United States, Italy and Spain. Sources were T cells, B-cell-depleted T cells, or PBMCs; the material itself was cDNA or gDNA.

The study assigned cohorts using participant-reported clinical history. Recovery meant two consecutive negative NP/OP PCR tests, professional clearance, or resolved symptoms. The V gene's germline CDR1 is LNHDA and CDR2 SQIVND (reference sequence). V gave up 3 bases and J gave up 2 bases; unmatched junction bases: 6. The CDR3 totals 16 residues. Only in-frame clones appear in the TCRdb table, and some are missing; sequencing was by immunoSEQ multiplex PCR. Of about 150,000 clones listed, around four fifths are singletons. Sample: PBMCs or T cells enriched from blood (not recorded which). The V and J genes are TRBV19 and TRBJ1-3, with TRBD1 matching over 8 bases. This sequence was found in a woman in her forties or fifties who had recovered from COVID-19. CDR3 loop: CASSILQGAAGNTIYF. The CDR3 coding sequence is TGTGCCAGTAGTATCCTTCAGGGGGCGGCTGGAAACACCATATATTTT.